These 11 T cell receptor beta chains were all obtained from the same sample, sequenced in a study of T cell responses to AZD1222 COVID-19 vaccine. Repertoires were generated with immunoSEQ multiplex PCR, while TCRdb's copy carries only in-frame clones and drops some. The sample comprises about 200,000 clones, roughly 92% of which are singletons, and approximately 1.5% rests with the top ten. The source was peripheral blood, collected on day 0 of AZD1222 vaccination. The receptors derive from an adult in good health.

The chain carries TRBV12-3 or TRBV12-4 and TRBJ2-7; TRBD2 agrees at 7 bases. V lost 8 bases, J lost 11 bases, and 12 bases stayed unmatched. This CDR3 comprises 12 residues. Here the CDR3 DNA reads TGTGCCAGCCGTATGGGGGGGGTAGAAGAGTACTTC. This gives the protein CASRMGGVEEYF.

The chain's CDR3 is CASSSSGTGADTQYF. The CDR3 coding sequence is TGCGCCAGCAGCAGCTCCGGGACAGGGGCCGATACGCAGTATTTT. The J gene is TRBJ2-3, the V gene TRBV5-1; TRBD1 aligns across 10 bases. CDR1 and CDR2 from the germline V gene are SGHRS and YFSETQ. With V trimmed by 4 bases and J by 6 bases, 8 bases remained unmatched. This CDR3 spans 15 amino acids. The full variable domain, rest sourced from reference TRBV5-1 and TRBJ2-3, is KAGVTQTPRYLIKTRGQQVTLSCSPISGHRSVSWYQQTPGQGLQFLFEYFSETQRNKGNFPGRFSGRQFSNSRSEMNVSTLELGDSALYLCASSSSGTGADTQYFGPGTRLTVL.

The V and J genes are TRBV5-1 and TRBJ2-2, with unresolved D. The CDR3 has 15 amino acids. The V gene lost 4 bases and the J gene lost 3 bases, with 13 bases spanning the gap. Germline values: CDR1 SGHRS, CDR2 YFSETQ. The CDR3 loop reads CASSAVGWDTGELFF. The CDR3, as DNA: TGCGCCAGCAGCGCGGTGGGGTGGGACACCGGGGAGCTGTTTTTT.

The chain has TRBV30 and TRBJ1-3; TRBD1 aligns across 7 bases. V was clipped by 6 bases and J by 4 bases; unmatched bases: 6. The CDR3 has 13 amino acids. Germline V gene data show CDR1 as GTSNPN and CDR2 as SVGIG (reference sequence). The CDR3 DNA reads TGTGCCTGCACGACAGGGCCCGGAAACACCATATATTTT. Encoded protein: CACTTGPGNTIYF.

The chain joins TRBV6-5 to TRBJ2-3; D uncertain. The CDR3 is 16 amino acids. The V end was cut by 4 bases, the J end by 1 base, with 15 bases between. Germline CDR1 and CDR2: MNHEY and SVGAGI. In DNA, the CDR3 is TGTGCCAGCAGTTCCCAACGGGTCAAGGGCACAGATACGCAGTATTTT. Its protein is CASSSQRVKGTDTQYF.

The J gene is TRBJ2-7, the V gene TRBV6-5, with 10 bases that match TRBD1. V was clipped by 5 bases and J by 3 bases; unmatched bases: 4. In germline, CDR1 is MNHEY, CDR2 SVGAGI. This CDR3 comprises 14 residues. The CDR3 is CASSLRDRGYEQYF. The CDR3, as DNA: TGTGCCAGCAGTCTCCGGGACAGGGGCTACGAGCAGTACTTC.

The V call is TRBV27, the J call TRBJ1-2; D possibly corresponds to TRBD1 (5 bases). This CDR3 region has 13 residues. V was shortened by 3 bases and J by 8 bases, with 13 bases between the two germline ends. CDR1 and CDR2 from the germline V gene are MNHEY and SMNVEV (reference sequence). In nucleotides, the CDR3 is TGTGCCAGCAGTTTTAACAGGCAATTGGGCTACACCTTC. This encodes CASSFNRQLGYTF.

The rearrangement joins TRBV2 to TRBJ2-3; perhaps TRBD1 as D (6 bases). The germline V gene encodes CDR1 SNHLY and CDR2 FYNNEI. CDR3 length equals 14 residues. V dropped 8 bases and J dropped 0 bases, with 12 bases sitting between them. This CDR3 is CASCRDTSTDTQYF. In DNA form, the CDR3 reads TGTGCCAGCTGCCGGGACACTAGCACAGATACGCAGTATTTT. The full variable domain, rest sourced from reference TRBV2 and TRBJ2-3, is EPEVTQTPSHQVTQMGQEVILRCVPISNHLYFYWYRQILGQKVEFLVSFYNNEISEKSEIFDDQFSVERPDGSNFTLKIRSTKLEDSAMYFCASCRDTSTDTQYFGPGTRLTVL.

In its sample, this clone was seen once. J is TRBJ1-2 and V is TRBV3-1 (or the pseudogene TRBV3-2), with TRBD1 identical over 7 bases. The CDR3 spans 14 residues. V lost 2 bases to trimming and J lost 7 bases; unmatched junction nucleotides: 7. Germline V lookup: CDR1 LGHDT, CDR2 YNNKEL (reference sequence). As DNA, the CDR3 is TGTGCCAGCAGCCAATACAGGGGAATTAGTGGCTACACCTTC. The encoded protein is CASSQYRGISGYTF.

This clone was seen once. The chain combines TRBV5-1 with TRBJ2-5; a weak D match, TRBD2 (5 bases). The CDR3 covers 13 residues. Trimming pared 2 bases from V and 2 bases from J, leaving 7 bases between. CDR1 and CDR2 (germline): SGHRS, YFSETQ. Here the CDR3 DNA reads TGCGCCAGCAGCTTAGCGGCGCAAGAGACCCAGTACTTC. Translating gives CASSLAAQETQYF.

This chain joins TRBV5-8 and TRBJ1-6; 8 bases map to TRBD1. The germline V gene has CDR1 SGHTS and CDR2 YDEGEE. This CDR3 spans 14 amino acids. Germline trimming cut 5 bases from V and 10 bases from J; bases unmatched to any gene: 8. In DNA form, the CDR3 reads TGTGCCAGCAGGGGTCGGGACAGGATATCACCCCTCCACTTT. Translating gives CASRGRDRISPLHF.